This T cell receptor beta chain was identified in a study of graft-versus-host responses after intestinal transplantation. About this clone itself: Its specificity is not known.

The repertoire was sequenced with immunoSEQ multiplex PCR; TCRdb's copy has only in-frame clones and lacks some. The profile shows 85,000 to 90,000 clones, roughly 90% of them singletons. Germline CDR1 SNHLY, CDR2 FYNNEI. Trimming removed 7 bases at V and 1 base at J, with 5 bases between. The CDR3 sequence is 11 residues long. This chain joins TRBV2 and TRBJ2-7; perhaps TRBD2 as D (5 bases). The clonotype comes from a human donor who received an intestinal transplant. The material was unstimulated CD4+ T cells sorted from spleen or lymph node cells, obtained before intestinal transplant. CDR3 nucleotides: TGTGCCAGCAAGCGGTCCTACGAGCAGTACTTC. This codes for CASKRSYEQYF. Filled out from reference TRBV2 and TRBJ2-7, the complete variable domain reads EPEVTQTPSHQVTQMGQEVILRCVPISNHLYFYWYRQILGQKVEFLVSFYNNEISEKSEIFDDQFSVERPDGSNFTLKIRSTKLEDSAMYFCASKRSYEQYFGPGTRLTVT.